The rows below give T cell receptor beta chains drawn from one sample of a study of OX40 agonist ivuxolimab in advanced cancers. Generated by immunoSEQ multiplex PCR, the TCRdb table keeps only in-frame clones and is missing some. This repertoire shows roughly 15,000 clones, more than 75% found once; its top ten account for 2% to 2.5%. Specimen: CD4+ or CD8+ T cells sorted from blood, collected in a trial of the OX40 agonist ivuxolimab. These receptors were obtained from an adult with an advanced solid tumor such as melanoma, head and neck, liver or kidney cancer. Each CDR3 is given with its conserved first and last residue. The D gene is left open where the match is weak. Clone size is shown for a subset of rows, as once, few, many or a class of expanded clone.

V gene	clone size	D gene	J gene	CDR3 DNA	CDR3 protein
TRBV4-1	NA	NA	TRBJ1-2	TGTGCCAGCAGCCAAGACCCCGGATTGAACTATGGCTACACCTTC	CASSQDPGLNYGYTF
TRBV6-6	NA	TRBD1	TRBJ2-7	TGTGCCAGCAGTACTGGACAGGGTACTTACGAGCAGTACTTC	CASSTGQGTYEQYF
TRBV20-1	NA	NA	TRBJ2-6	TGCAGTCCGACAGTGGCCAACGTCCTGACTTTC	CSPTVANVLTF
TRBV29-1	NA	NA	TRBJ2-1	TGCAGCGTTGAAGATCACGAAGGGCGGCAGTTCTTC	CSVEDHEGRQFF
TRBV14	NA	NA	TRBJ1-1	TGTGCCAGCAGCCAAGAACTGGGGTCCAGGAACACTGAAGCTTTCTTT	CASSQELGSRNTEAFF
TRBV5-8	NA	TRBD1	TRBJ2-5	TGTGCCAGCAGATTAGGACAGGGGGCAGGAGAGACCCAGTACTTC	CASRLGQGAGETQYF
TRBV27	NA	NA	TRBJ1-4	TGTGCCAGTCAGCCTCTTACAGGGAACGCGAATGAAAAACTGTTTTTT	CASQPLTGNANEKLFF
TRBV27	NA	TRBD1	TRBJ1-3	TGTGCCAGCAGTGAAAACAGGGGCGCACACTCTGGAAACACCATATATTTT	CASSENRGAHSGNTIYF
TRBV6-5	NA	TRBD1	TRBJ2-7	TGTGCCAGCAGCTCCGACAGGGGGAGTTACGAGCAGTACTTC	CASSSDRGSYEQYF
TRBV28	NA	NA	TRBJ2-2	TGTGCCAGCAGTCAACGCGCGAACACCGGGGAGCTGTTTTTT	CASSQRANTGELFF
TRBV18	NA	NA	TRBJ2-7	TGCGCCAGCTCACCACAAGCGGACTCCCACGAGCAGTACTTC	CASSPQADSHEQYF
TRBV5-5	NA	NA	TRBJ1-3	TGTGCCAGCAGCCCGGGACGGAACTCTGGAAACACCATATATTTT	CASSPGRNSGNTIYF
TRBV23-1	NA	TRBD2	TRBJ2-1	TGCGCCAGCAGTCAAACCCGGTGGGCCCTAGCGGGAGTACTTCGGGAGCAGTTCTTC	CASSQTRWALAGVLREQFF
TRBV14	NA	TRBD2	TRBJ2-7	TGTGCCAGCAGCCAAGTAGGCGCGGGAGGCGAGCAGTACTTC	CASSQVGAGGEQYF
TRBV19	NA	NA	TRBJ1-1	TGTGCCAGTATGATCGGGGCTGCGAACACTGAAGCTTTCTTT	CASMIGAANTEAFF
TRBV29-1	once	TRBD2	TRBJ2-1	TGCAGCGGCGGGGGATACAATGAGCAGTTCTTC	CSGGGYNEQFF
TRBV15	NA	NA	TRBJ2-7	TGTGCCACCAGCAGAGACAGCGGGCCCTACGAGCAGTACTTC	CATSRDSGPYEQYF
TRBV2	once	NA	TRBJ2-2	TGTGCCAGCAGCCCAACAGGTGCGAACACCGGGGAGCTGTTTTTT	CASSPTGANTGELFF
TRBV5-6	few	NA	TRBJ1-1	TGTGCCAGCAGCGACAAGGGGGTAGCTGAAGCTTTCTTT	CASSDKGVAEAFF
TRBV11-2	few	NA	TRBJ1-2	TGTGCCAGCAGCCTCCGGGGGAGGGATGGCTACACCTTC	CASSLRGRDGYTF
TRBV27	NA	NA	TRBJ2-3	TGTGCCAGCAGTTCTCCCTCTAGCGCCATACGCACAGATACGCAGTATTTT	CASSSPSSAIRTDTQYF
TRBV10-1	NA	TRBD1	TRBJ1-1	TGCGCCAGCAGTCCCGGGACAGGGGGCCTAGCTTTCTTT	CASSPGTGGLAFF
TRBV29-1	NA	NA	TRBJ2-4	TGCAGCGTTGAGGTGACAGTACAAAACATTCAGTACTTC	CSVEVTVQNIQYF
TRBV28	NA	TRBD2	TRBJ2-7	TGTGCCAGCAGTTTGGGTAGCGGGACCGAGCAGTACTTC	CASSLGSGTEQYF
TRBV6-5	NA	TRBD1	TRBJ2-1	TGTGCCAGCAGTAAGACAGGGGCAGGTGAGCAGTTCTTC	CASSKTGAGEQFF
TRBV27	NA	TRBD2	TRBJ2-2	TGTGCCAGCAGTTTATCGACTAGCGGGACCGGGGAGCTGTTTTTT	CASSLSTSGTGELFF
TRBV11-2	NA	TRBD2	TRBJ2-2	TGTGCCAGCAGCTTAGGCCCTAGCGGAAACACCGGGGAGCTGTTTTTT	CASSLGPSGNTGELFF
TRBV7-2	NA	NA	TRBJ2-2	TGTGCCAGCAGCTCCCACATGAACACCGGGGAGCTGTTTTTT	CASSSHMNTGELFF
TRBV6-1	NA	NA	TRBJ2-7	TGTGCCAGCAGTCGTGAAAACTCCTACGAGCAGTACTTC	CASSRENSYEQYF
TRBV7-2	NA	TRBD2	TRBJ2-7	TGTGCCAGCAGCTTAGAGCGGGGACGGTCGAGCTCCTACGAGCAGTACTTC	CASSLERGRSSSYEQYF
TRBV5-1	NA	TRBD2	TRBJ2-1	TGCGCCAGTGCTAGCGGGAGGGGCGGGAATGAGCAGTTCTTC	CASASGRGGNEQFF
TRBV6-5	NA	NA	TRBJ2-6	TGTGCCAGCAGTTTCGACGGGTCTGGGGCCAACGTCCTGACTTTC	CASSFDGSGANVLTF
TRBV30	once	NA	TRBJ2-3	TGTGCCTGGAGTGTAGGGAACGGAGAGGGAGATACGCAGTATTTT	CAWSVGNGEGDTQYF
TRBV15	NA	TRBD2	TRBJ2-7	TGTGCCACCAGCAGGGCCGGGACTAGCGGGAGGGTGTCCTACGAGCAGTACTTC	CATSRAGTSGRVSYEQYF
TRBV7-2	NA	NA	TRBJ2-3	TGTGCCAGCAGTTTGACGGCCAGCCAACGCACAGATACGCAGTATTTT	CASSLTASQRTDTQYF
TRBV27	NA	NA	TRBJ2-1	TGTGCCAGCAGTTATCGCCGGGAGCAGTTCTTC	CASSYRREQFF
TRBV4-1	NA	NA	TRBJ1-1	TGCGCCAGCAGCCAAGCTCCGGTGACTACTGAAGCTTTCTTT	CASSQAPVTTEAFF
TRBV29-1	NA	TRBD2	TRBJ2-6	TGCAGCGCCCTCGGGGGGGGGAACGTCCTGACTTTC	CSALGGGNVLTF
TRBV6-5	NA	TRBD2	TRBJ2-7	TGTGCCAGCAGTCAACTAGCGGGAGGACACGAGCAGTACTTC	CASSQLAGGHEQYF
TRBV5-8	once	NA	TRBJ2-6	TGTGCCAGCAGCCCCATTGGGCCGGGTATGGGGGCCAACGTCCTGACTTTC	CASSPIGPGMGANVLTF
TRBV11-2	few	NA	TRBJ2-4	TGTGCCAGCAGCCAACGAACAGGGATAGGAAACATTCAGTACTTC	CASSQRTGIGNIQYF
TRBV10-3	NA	TRBD1	TRBJ2-2	TGTGCCACCGGACAGGGAGGCAACACCGGGGAGCTGTTTTTT	CATGQGGNTGELFF
TRBV9	NA	NA	TRBJ2-6	TGTGCCAGCAGCGTAGCTGGGGCCAACGTCCTGACTTTC	CASSVAGANVLTF
TRBV10-1	few	NA	TRBJ1-5	TGCGCCAGCAGTGTGGGCCTGGGGCAGCCCCAGCATTTT	CASSVGLGQPQHF
TRBV27	NA	TRBD1	TRBJ2-7	TGTGCCAGCAGTTTGAGGACAGGGGGCTACGAGCAGTACTTC	CASSLRTGGYEQYF
TRBV4-3	NA	TRBD2	TRBJ2-1	TGCGCCAGCAGCCAAGTAGCGGGAATCTACAATGAGCAGTTCTTC	CASSQVAGIYNEQFF
TRBV5-5	few	NA	TRBJ1-5	TGTGCCAGCAGCTTGGCCGAGGGGATCCAGCCCCAGCATTTT	CASSLAEGIQPQHF
TRBV5-1	NA	TRBD1	TRBJ2-7	TGCGCCAGCACAGGACAGGGGAACGTTGAGCAGTACTTC	CASTGQGNVEQYF
TRBV5-1	NA	NA	TRBJ2-5	TGCGCCAGCAGCTTGGAGGTAATCCAAGAGACCCAGTACTTC	CASSLEVIQETQYF
TRBV11-3	NA	TRBD1	TRBJ2-2	TGTGCCAGCAGCTTGGACAGGGGGGGCACCGGGGAGCTGTTTTTT	CASSLDRGGTGELFF
TRBV7-8	NA	NA	TRBJ1-2	TGTGCCAGCAGCTTAGACACGGGCGGCTACACCTTC	CASSLDTGGYTF
TRBV7-3	NA	TRBD2	TRBJ2-7	TGTGCCAGCAGCTTTGGACTAGCGGGAGCCTACGAGCAGTACTTC	CASSFGLAGAYEQYF
TRBV5-1	NA	TRBD1	TRBJ1-1	TGCGCCAGCAGCACGACAGGGGGCGAGACTGAAGCTTTCTTT	CASSTTGGETEAFF
TRBV5-1	medium-sized	NA	TRBJ2-7	TGCGCCAGCTACCCGGGACACTTGAGCTCCTACGAGCAGTACTTC	CASYPGHLSSYEQYF
TRBV2	few	NA	TRBJ2-2	TGTGCCAGCAGTCTATTGCGGAAGAACGCGAACACCGGGGAGCTGTTTTTT	CASSLLRKNANTGELFF